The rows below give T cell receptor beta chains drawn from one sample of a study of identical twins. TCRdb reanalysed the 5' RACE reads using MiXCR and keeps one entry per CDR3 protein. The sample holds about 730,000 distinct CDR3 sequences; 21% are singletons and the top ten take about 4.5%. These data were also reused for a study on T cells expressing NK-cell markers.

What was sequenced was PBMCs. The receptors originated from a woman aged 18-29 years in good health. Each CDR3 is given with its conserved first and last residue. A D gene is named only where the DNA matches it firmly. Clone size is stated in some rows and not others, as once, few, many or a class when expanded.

cdr3_nt: TGTGCCAGCAGTGAAGTACCGGGACTAGCGGGGACCGCTTCCCCCTACGAGCAGTACTTC
cdr3_aa: CASSEVPGLAGTASPYEQYF
d_call: TRBD2
clone_size: .
v_call: TRBV6-1
j_call: TRBJ2-7

cdr3_nt: TGTGCCAGCGGAGAGTCAGGGTCCTACAATGAGCAGTTCTTC
cdr3_aa: CASGESGSYNEQFF
d_call: .
clone_size: few
v_call: TRBV12-3/TRBV12-4
j_call: TRBJ2-1

cdr3_nt: TGTGCCGGTGGACAGGGAAATAACTATGGCTACACCTTC
cdr3_aa: CAGGQGNNYGYTF
d_call: TRBD1
clone_size: few
v_call: TRBV2
j_call: TRBJ1-2

cdr3_nt: TGTGCCAGCAGCTTCCCCGGGGGGCCCACAGATACGCAGTATTTT
cdr3_aa: CASSFPGGPTDTQYF
d_call: .
clone_size: .
v_call: TRBV7-9
j_call: TRBJ2-3

cdr3_nt: TGTGCCAGCAGCTTGACGGACAGCCTCTATGGCTACACCTTC
cdr3_aa: CASSLTDSLYGYTF
d_call: .
clone_size: .
v_call: TRBV5-5
j_call: TRBJ1-2

cdr3_nt: TGCAGTGCCAGGGACAGGGAATCGCAGCCCCAGCATTTT
cdr3_aa: CSARDRESQPQHF
d_call: TRBD1
clone_size: .
v_call: TRBV20-1
j_call: TRBJ1-5

cdr3_nt: TGTGCCAGCAGTTACTCCTTGGTCGGGGGAGGCTACACCTTC
cdr3_aa: CASSYSLVGGGYTF
d_call: .
clone_size: .
v_call: TRBV12-3/TRBV12-4
j_call: TRBJ1-2

cdr3_nt: TGTGCCAGCAGTTACCGACTAGCGGGAGCCTACGAGCAGTACTTC
cdr3_aa: CASSYRLAGAYEQYF
d_call: TRBD2
clone_size: few
v_call: TRBV6-2/TRBV6-3
j_call: TRBJ2-7

cdr3_nt: TGTGCCAGCAGACCAGGCCACACAGATACGCAGTATTTT
cdr3_aa: CASRPGHTDTQYF
d_call: .
clone_size: few
v_call: TRBV12-3/TRBV12-4
j_call: TRBJ2-3

cdr3_nt: TGCAGTGCTACCCAGCCTCTAGAGACCCAGTACTTC
cdr3_aa: CSATQPLETQYF
d_call: .
clone_size: few
v_call: TRBV20-1
j_call: TRBJ2-5

cdr3_nt: TGCAGTGCTAGGTCCAGCGGGAGGTTCAATGAGCAGTTCTTC
cdr3_aa: CSARSSGRFNEQFF
d_call: TRBD2
clone_size: many
v_call: TRBV20-1
j_call: TRBJ2-1

cdr3_nt: TGTGCCAGCGGGGTGTACCAAGAGACCCAGTACTTC
cdr3_aa: CASGVYQETQYF
d_call: .
clone_size: .
v_call: TRBV27
j_call: TRBJ2-5

cdr3_nt: TGTGCCAGCAGCTTGGTAGACCGCTCCTACGAGCAGTACTTC
cdr3_aa: CASSLVDRSYEQYF
d_call: .
clone_size: .
v_call: TRBV5-4
j_call: TRBJ2-7

cdr3_nt: TGTGCCACCAGTAGGCCCGGACAGTCCTACGAGCAGTACTTC
cdr3_aa: CATSRPGQSYEQYF
d_call: .
clone_size: many
v_call: TRBV24-1
j_call: TRBJ2-7

cdr3_nt: TGTGCCAGCAGTTTATTTAGCGGGATGGACACCGGGGAGCTGTTTTTT
cdr3_aa: CASSLFSGMDTGELFF
d_call: TRBD2
clone_size: .
v_call: TRBV27
j_call: TRBJ2-2

cdr3_nt: TGCAGTGCTCTCGGACAGGGGAGGAAATACGAGCAGTACTTC
cdr3_aa: CSALGQGRKYEQYF
d_call: TRBD1
clone_size: .
v_call: TRBV20-1
j_call: TRBJ2-7

cdr3_nt: TGTGCCACCAGCAGATACACAGATACGCAGTATTTT
cdr3_aa: CATSRYTDTQYF
d_call: .
clone_size: .
v_call: TRBV15
j_call: TRBJ2-3

cdr3_nt: TGTGCCAGCAGCTTAGGAGGGACTAGCGGGAGAGGAGAGACCCAGTACTTC
cdr3_aa: CASSLGGTSGRGETQYF
d_call: TRBD2
clone_size: .
v_call: TRBV7-2
j_call: TRBJ2-5

cdr3_nt: TGTGCCAGCAGTTCACTAGCGGAGTCCTACGAGCAGTACTTC
cdr3_aa: CASSSLAESYEQYF
d_call: TRBD2
clone_size: many
v_call: TRBV12-3/TRBV12-4
j_call: TRBJ2-7

cdr3_nt: TGTGCCAGCAGACTGAGCGGGACGTCTTGGGATACGCAGTATTTT
cdr3_aa: CASRLSGTSWDTQYF
d_call: TRBD2
clone_size: .
v_call: TRBV7-9
j_call: TRBJ2-3

cdr3_nt: TGTGCCAGCAGTTACCGGGCCTCGGGCACTGAAGCTTTCTTT
cdr3_aa: CASSYRASGTEAFF
d_call: .
clone_size: few
v_call: TRBV6-5
j_call: TRBJ1-1

cdr3_nt: TGCGCCAGCAGCCAAGTTGGCGGGCAAACAGATACGCAGTATTTT
cdr3_aa: CASSQVGGQTDTQYF
d_call: .
clone_size: .
v_call: TRBV4-3
j_call: TRBJ2-3

cdr3_nt: TGCAGTGCTCCCCGGGGCGGGGATGGCAATCAGCCCCAGCATTTT
cdr3_aa: CSAPRGGDGNQPQHF
d_call: .
clone_size: .
v_call: TRBV20-1
j_call: TRBJ1-5

cdr3_nt: TGCAGTGCTAGACCGAGGTTGGGGGTTGACGAGCAGTACTTC
cdr3_aa: CSARPRLGVDEQYF
d_call: .
clone_size: few
v_call: TRBV20-1
j_call: TRBJ2-7

cdr3_nt: TGCGCCAGCAGCTTGGAGGGCAGAGACTATGGCTACACCTTC
cdr3_aa: CASSLEGRDYGYTF
d_call: .
clone_size: many
v_call: TRBV5-1
j_call: TRBJ1-2